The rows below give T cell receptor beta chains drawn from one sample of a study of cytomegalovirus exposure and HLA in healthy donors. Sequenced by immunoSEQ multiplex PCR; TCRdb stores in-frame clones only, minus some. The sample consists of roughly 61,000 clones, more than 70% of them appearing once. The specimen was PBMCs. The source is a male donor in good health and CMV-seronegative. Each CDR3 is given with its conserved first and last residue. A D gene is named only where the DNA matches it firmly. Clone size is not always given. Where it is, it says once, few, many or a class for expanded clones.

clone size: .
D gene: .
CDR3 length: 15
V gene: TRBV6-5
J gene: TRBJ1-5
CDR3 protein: CASSWRGGIGEPQHF
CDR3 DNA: TGTGCCAGCAGTTGGCGTGGGGGGATCGGGGAACCCCAGCATTTT

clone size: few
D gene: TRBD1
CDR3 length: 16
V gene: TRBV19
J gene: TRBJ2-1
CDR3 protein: CASSMPGQGGYNEQFF
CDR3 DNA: TGTGCCAGTAGTATGCCGGGACAGGGAGGATACAATGAGCAGTTCTTC

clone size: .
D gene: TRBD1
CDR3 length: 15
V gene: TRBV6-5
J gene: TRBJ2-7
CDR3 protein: CATKLGGQGSYEQYF
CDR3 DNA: TGTGCCACCAAGTTAGGGGGACAGGGCTCTTACGAGCAGTACTTC

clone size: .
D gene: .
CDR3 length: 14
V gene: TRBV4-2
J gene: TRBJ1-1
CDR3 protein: CASSQDPEQGRAFF
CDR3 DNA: TGTGCCAGCAGCCAAGATCCCGAACAGGGTCGAGCTTTCTTT

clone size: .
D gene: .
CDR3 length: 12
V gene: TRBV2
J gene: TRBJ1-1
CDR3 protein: CASSTGGTEAFF
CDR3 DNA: TGTGCCAGCAGTACTGGGGGGACTGAAGCTTTCTTT

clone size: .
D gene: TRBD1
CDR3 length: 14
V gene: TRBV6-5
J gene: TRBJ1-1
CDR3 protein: CASSSGQGVTEAFF
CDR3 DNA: TGTGCCAGCAGTTCCGGACAGGGGGTTACTGAAGCTTTCTTT

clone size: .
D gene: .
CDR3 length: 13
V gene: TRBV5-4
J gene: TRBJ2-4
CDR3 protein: CASSLQGGNIQYF
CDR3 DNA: TGTGCCAGCAGCTTGCAGGGGGGAAACATTCAGTACTTC

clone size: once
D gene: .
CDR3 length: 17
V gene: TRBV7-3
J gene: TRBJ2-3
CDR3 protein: CASSFGPPNTYTDTQYF
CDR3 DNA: TGTGCCAGCAGCTTTGGGCCGCCAAATACGTACACAGATACGCAGTATTTT

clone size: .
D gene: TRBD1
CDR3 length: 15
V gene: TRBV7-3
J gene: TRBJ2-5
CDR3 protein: CASSLYRGPQETQYF
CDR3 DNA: TGTGCCAGCAGCCTTTACAGGGGTCCCCAAGAGACCCAGTACTTC

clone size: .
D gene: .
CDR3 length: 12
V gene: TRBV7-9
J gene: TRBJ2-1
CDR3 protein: CASSSTRGEQFF
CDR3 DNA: TGTGCCAGCAGCTCCACCCGGGGTGAGCAGTTCTTC

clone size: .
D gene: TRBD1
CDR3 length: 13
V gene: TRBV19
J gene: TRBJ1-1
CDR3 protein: CASSNSGTDEAFF
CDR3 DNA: TGTGCCAGTAGTAATTCCGGGACAGATGAAGCTTTCTTT

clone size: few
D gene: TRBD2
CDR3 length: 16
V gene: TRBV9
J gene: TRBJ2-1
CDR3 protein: CASSVVGAGGSNEQFF
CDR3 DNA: TGTGCCAGCAGCGTAGTTGGGGCGGGGGGGTCCAATGAGCAGTTCTTC

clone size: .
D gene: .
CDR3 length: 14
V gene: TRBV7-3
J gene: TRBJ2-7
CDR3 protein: CASSLVRRAYEQYF
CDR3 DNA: TGTGCCAGCAGCCTAGTACGCAGGGCCTACGAGCAGTACTTC

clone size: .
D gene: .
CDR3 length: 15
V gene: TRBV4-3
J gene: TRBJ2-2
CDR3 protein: CASSQEGQGGGELFF
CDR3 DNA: TGCGCCAGCAGCCAAGAGGGGCAGGGGGGCGGGGAGCTGTTTTTT

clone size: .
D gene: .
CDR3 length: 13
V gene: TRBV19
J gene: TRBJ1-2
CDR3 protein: CATVDRSNYGYTF
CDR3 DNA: TGTGCCACCGTAGACAGGTCTAACTATGGCTACACCTTC

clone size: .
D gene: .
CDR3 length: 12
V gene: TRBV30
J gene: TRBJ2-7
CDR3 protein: CAWSVQGYEQYF
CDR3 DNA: TGTGCCTGGAGTGTTCAGGGCTACGAGCAGTACTTC

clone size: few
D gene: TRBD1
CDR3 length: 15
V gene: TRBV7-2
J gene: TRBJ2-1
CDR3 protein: CASSISGTAYNEQFF
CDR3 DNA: TGTGCCAGCAGCATTTCCGGGACAGCCTACAATGAGCAGTTCTTC

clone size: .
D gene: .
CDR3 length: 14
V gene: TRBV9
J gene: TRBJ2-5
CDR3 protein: CASSVVDLGETQYF
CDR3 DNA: TGTGCCAGCAGCGTAGTCGACCTAGGAGAGACCCAGTACTTC

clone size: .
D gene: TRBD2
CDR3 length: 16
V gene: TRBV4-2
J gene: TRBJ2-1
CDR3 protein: CASSQEIAGGYNEQFF
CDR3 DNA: TGTGCCAGCAGCCAAGAGATAGCGGGGGGGTACAATGAGCAGTTCTTC

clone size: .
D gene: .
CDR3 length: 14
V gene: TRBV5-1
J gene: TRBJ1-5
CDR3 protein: CASAAGPVDQPQHF
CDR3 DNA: TGCGCCAGCGCTGCAGGTCCGGTGGATCAGCCCCAGCATTTT

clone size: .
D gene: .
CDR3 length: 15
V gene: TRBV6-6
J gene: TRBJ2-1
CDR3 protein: CASSYSGGGNNEQFF
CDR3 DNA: TGTGCCAGCAGTTACTCAGGGGGTGGGAACAATGAGCAGTTCTTC

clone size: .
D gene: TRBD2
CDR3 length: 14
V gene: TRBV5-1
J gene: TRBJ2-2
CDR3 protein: CASSLEPSGGELFF
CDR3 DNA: TGCGCCAGCAGCTTGGAGCCTAGCGGCGGGGAGCTGTTTTTT

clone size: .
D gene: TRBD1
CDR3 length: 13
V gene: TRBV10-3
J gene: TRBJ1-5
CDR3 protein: CAIGTGRNQPQHF
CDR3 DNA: TGTGCCATCGGGACAGGGAGAAATCAGCCCCAGCATTTT